This TCR beta chain originates from a study of T cells in Graves' hyperthyroidism and ophthalmopathy. In the case of this clonotype: Its antigen is still unknown.

Diagnostic decisions used clinical symptoms, serum thyroxine and TRAb, thyroid ultrasound and orbital computed tomography. Findings of the study overall: Ophthalmopathy was separated from stable hyperthyroidism by a 13 V-J model.

Template material for amplifying TCR beta CDR3 regions consisted of RNA transcripts. The HTBI primer set drove a first-round RT-PCR of the TCR CDR3. TCRdb analysed the multiplex PCR reads with MiXCR anew, one entry per CDR3 protein. The sample holds hundreds of thousands of distinct CDR3 sequences; about 14% are singletons and the top ten take more than 8.5%. Germline V gene data show CDR1 as LGHDT and CDR2 as YNNKEL (reference sequence). Between the trimmed V and J ends, which lost 1 base and 0 bases, there was a span of 6 bases. The CDR3 covers 14 residues. Sequences were obtained from blood. The sequence derives from a woman aged 18-29 years with Graves' hyperthyroidism. The chain has TRBV3-1 and TRBJ1-1; TRBD1 might be the D (5 bases). CDR3: CASSQAGMNTEAFF. The DNA of the CDR3 is TGTGCCAGCAGCCAAGCAGGGATGAACACTGAAGCTTTCTTT.